The 24 T cell receptor beta chains below all came from one sample that was sequenced in a study of blood T cell repertoires in COVID-19. The data were produced by immunoSEQ multiplex PCR, yet TCRdb's version contains in-frame clones alone and is incomplete. The sample carries approximately 400,000 clones, 83% recorded once. Sample: PBMCs or T cells enriched from blood (not recorded which). These receptors were obtained from a woman aged 50 to 60 who had recovered from COVID-19.

The chain uses TRBV18 and TRBJ2-6, with unresolved D. V lost 3 bases to trimming and J lost 4 bases, with 13 bases between them. The CDR3 sequence is 16 residues long. Germline values: CDR1 KGHSH, CDR2 LQKENI. The DNA for the CDR3 is TGTGCCAGCTCACCCGGGTTACTCGGGGGGGCCAACGTCCTGACTTTC. Amino acid sequence: CASSPGLLGGANVLTF.

As to this clone: The same CDR3 can be traced to other DNA sequences in this sample. V gene TRBV3-1 (or the pseudogene TRBV3-2) combines with J gene TRBJ1-3; D gene ambiguous. V dropped 1 base and J dropped 0 bases, with 7 bases sitting between them. Germline loops: CDR1 LGHDT, CDR2 YNNKEL (reference sequence). This CDR3 has 15 residues. The CDR3, as DNA: TGTGCCAGCAGCCAAGTCAGGTCCTCTGGAAACACCATATATTTT. This sequence encodes CASSQVRSSGNTIYF.

The rearrangement uses TRBV5-1 and TRBJ2-3; 9 bases align to TRBD2. Germline CDR1 reads SGHRS; CDR2 reads YFSETQ. This CDR3 comprises 15 residues. V lost 6 bases, J lost 4 bases, and 9 bases stayed unmatched. For the CDR3, the DNA is TGCGCCAGCAAACGACTAGCGGAGGGTGCAGATACGCAGTATTTT. This codes for CASKRLAEGADTQYF. The entire variable domain, with the rest obtained from reference TRBV5-1 and TRBJ2-3, is as follows: KAGVTQTPRYLIKTRGQQVTLSCSPISGHRSVSWYQQTPGQGLQFLFEYFSETQRNKGNFPGRFSGRQFSNSRSEMNVSTLELGDSALYLCASKRLAEGADTQYFGPGTRLTVL.

This clone has a handful of counts. The chain couples TRBV7-9 to TRBJ2-1; D not certain. V lost 5 bases, J lost 0 bases, and 11 bases lay in between. In germline, CDR1 is SEHNR, CDR2 FQNEAQ (reference sequence). This CDR3 comprises 15 residues. CDR3 protein: CASSPLESSYNEQFF. For the CDR3, the DNA is TGTGCCAGCAGCCCACTGGAGAGCTCCTACAATGAGCAGTTCTTC.

The J gene is TRBJ1-5, the V gene TRBV2; tentative D call: TRBD1 (5 bases). Trimming left V 1 base short and J 7 bases short, with 11 bases between. CDR1 and CDR2 from the germline V gene are SNHLY and FYNNEI. The CDR3 loop spans 14 amino acids. The CDR3: CASSEGGRGQPQHF. The CDR3 DNA follows: TGTGCCAGCAGTGAAGGGGGGAGGGGCCAGCCCCAGCATTTT.

The chain has TRBV30 and TRBJ1-2; 12 bases align to TRBD1. V was clipped by 0 bases and J by 3 bases; unmatched bases: 5. CDR3 length equals 16 residues. Per the germline V gene, CDR1 is GTSNPN and CDR2 is SVGIG (reference sequence). CDR3 residues: CAWSVRRDRGHYGYTF. In DNA, the CDR3 is TGTGCCTGGAGTGTCCGGCGGGACAGGGGGCACTATGGCTACACCTTC.

The V gene is TRBV29-1, the J gene TRBJ1-6; D is uncertain. The CDR3 contains 13 residues. Germline V gene lookup returns CDR1 SQVTM and CDR2 ANQGSEA. The V and J ends lost 7 bases and 9 bases respectively, with 16 bases between them. CDR3 nucleotides: TGCAGCGCTCTAGGGAAGGCGGGTTCACCCCTCCACTTT. It codes for CSALGKAGSPLHF.

Here the CDR3 reads CASSQGFGHTEAFF. In nucleotides, the CDR3 is TGTGCCAGCAGCCAAGGTTTTGGGCATACTGAAGCTTTCTTT. This chain uses TRBV4-2 with TRBJ1-1, with unresolved D. Looked up from germline, CDR1 is LGHNA and CDR2 is YNFKEQ. The CDR3 runs 14 residues. The V end was cut by 1 base, the J end by 5 bases, with 11 bases between.

This chain joins TRBV27 and TRBJ2-3; 9 positions match TRBD2. Germline V gene data show CDR1 as MNHEY and CDR2 as SMNVEV (reference sequence). CDR3 length: 16 amino acids. The trim removed 6 bases at V and 5 bases at J, leaving 12 bases unmatched. This chain's CDR3 is CASSPLNSGRLDTQYF. CDR3 coding DNA: TGTGCCAGCAGCCCGCTTAATAGCGGGAGATTAGATACGCAGTATTTT.

The chain combines TRBV20-1 with TRBJ2-1; TRBD2 agrees at 13 bases. The CDR3 sequence is 17 residues long. Germline V gives CDR1 DFQATT, CDR2 SNEGSKA (reference sequence). V lost 3 bases and J lost 2; bases outside the gene matches: 7. CDR3 protein: CSASGTSGATAYNEQFF. The DNA of the CDR3 is TGCAGTGCTAGTGGGACTAGCGGGGCCACCGCCTACAATGAGCAGTTCTTC.

This clone was seen once. CDR3 nucleotide sequence: TGTGCCAGCAGCTCCCTCCCGCAAGGGGGAGTGTCACCCCTCCACTTT. Translated: CASSSLPQGGVSPLHF. The V call is TRBV9, the J call TRBJ1-6; a weak D match, TRBD1 (6 bases). CDR1 and CDR2 (germline): SGDLS, YYNGEE. V shed 4 bases and J shed 10 bases, with 21 bases lying between them. This CDR3 is built from 16 residues.

The chain employs TRBV4-1 and TRBJ2-7, with 7 bases aligning to TRBD1. The CDR3 is made up of 15 amino acids. Trimming at V came to 4 bases and at J to 5 bases, leaving 11 bases not matched to a gene. The germline gives CDR1 MGHRA, CDR2 YSYEKL. The CDR3 nucleotides read TGCGCCAGCAGCCTACAGGTGACAGGGAACAACGAGCAGTACTTC. This sequence encodes CASSLQVTGNNEQYF.

The chain combines TRBV19 with TRBJ2-1; 9 bases match TRBD1. Germline values: CDR1 LNHDA, CDR2 SQIVND (reference sequence). CDR3 length: 15 amino acids. The V and J ends lost 3 bases and 8 bases, in that order; junction bases with no gene match: 8. CDR3 nucleotides: TGTGCCAGTAGTATTGGAGGGACAGGGATCGATGAGCAGTTCTTC. Encoded protein: CASSIGGTGIDEQFF.

The chain couples TRBV5-4 to TRBJ1-5; maybe TRBD1 (6 bases). Germline lookup yields CDR1 SGHNT and CDR2 YYREEE (reference sequence). This CDR3 has 14 amino acids. The ends were cut back, 4 bases at V and 2 bases at J, with 10 bases in the middle. CDR3 protein: CASSKGGGNQPQHF. Here the CDR3 DNA reads TGTGCCAGCAGCAAAGGGGGAGGCAATCAGCCCCAGCATTTT.

The chain has TRBV7-2 and TRBJ1-2; D might be TRBD1 (6 bases). This CDR3 spans 15 amino acids. The V gene's germline CDR1 is SGHTA and CDR2 FQGNSA. Trimming removed 5 bases from V and 8 bases from J, with 21 bases in between. For the CDR3, the DNA is TGTGCCAGCAGCCCCTCCGGTGCGGGGGCGCGGGGCTACACCTTC. Amino acid sequence: CASSPSGAGARGYTF.

This sequence joins TRBV19 and TRBJ2-5, with D perhaps matching TRBD2 (6 bases). The CDR3 is 16 residues long. V was clipped by 0 bases and J by 0 bases, with 11 bases between them. CDR1 LNHDA and CDR2 SQIVND come from the germline V gene (reference sequence). The CDR3 DNA sequence: TGTGCCAGTAGTATAGATAATAGCGGTTACCAAGAGACCCAGTACTTC. It codes for CASSIDNSGYQETQYF.

The rearrangement joins TRBV9 to TRBJ2-5; a possible D gene is TRBD1 (6 bases). CDR1 SGDLS and CDR2 YYNGEE come from the germline V gene. The CDR3 has 14 amino acids. The germline V and J ends were trimmed by 2 bases and 0 bases, with 8 bases remaining between them. The CDR3 region has the DNA TGTGCCAGCAGCGTCGGGGACAACCAAGAGACCCAGTACTTC. Its translation is CASSVGDNQETQYF.

The chain joins TRBV5-1 to TRBJ1-1; D unresolved. V was pared by 1 base and J by 8 bases, with 15 bases between. Germline V gene sequence: CDR1 SGHRS, CDR2 YFSETQ. CDR3 length: 14 residues. CDR3 sequence reads: CASSLPSGSVEAFF. The CDR3 DNA reads as TGCGCCAGCAGCTTGCCGTCGGGAAGTGTGGAAGCTTTCTTT.

V gene TRBV7-2 combines with J gene TRBJ1-2; 7 nucleotides agree with TRBD1. Looked up from germline, CDR1 is SGHTA and CDR2 is FQGNSA. The CDR3 is 19 residues long. Germline trimming cut 3 bases from V and 4 bases from J; bases unmatched to any gene: 20. CDR3 bases: TGTGCCAGCAGCTTCTCTCTGTCTGGACAGGATCGTTGGGGCTATGGCTACACCTTC. The encoded protein is CASSFSLSGQDRWGYGYTF.

The rearrangement links TRBV11-2 to TRBJ1-1; no reliable D call. The V gene lost 1 base and the J gene lost 4 bases, with 10 bases spanning the gap. CDR3 length equals 14 residues. Germline assignment: CDR1 SGHAT and CDR2 FQNNGV. As DNA, the CDR3 is TGTGCCAGCAGCTTAGCAAGTCAGTTCACTGAAGCTTTCTTT. As protein: CASSLASQFTEAFF.

The V and J genes are TRBV7-7 and TRBJ2-5; D uncertain. CDR1 SSHAT and CDR2 FNYEAQ come from the germline V gene (reference sequence). V gave up 7 bases and J gave up 5 bases, with 11 bases separating them. The CDR3 runs to 12 residues. CDR3 residues: CASNPHKETQYF. The CDR3 bases are TGTGCCAGCAACCCCCACAAGGAGACCCAGTACTTC.

The V call is TRBV9, the J call TRBJ2-2, with TRBD2 matching 7 bases. Per germline, CDR1 SGDLS and CDR2 YYNGEE. V trimming: 0 bases; J trimming: 1 base; junction bases outside the gene matches: 6. The CDR3 runs 17 residues. The CDR3 DNA sequence: TGTGCCAGCAGCGTAGGATTCGCTAGCGGGAACACCGGGGAGCTGTTTTTT. Residues: CASSVGFASGNTGELFF.

This clone has just one count. DNA of the CDR3: TGTGCCAGCAGCTTAGTAGGGGAAGTCCGGAATGAGCAGTTCTTC. This translates into CASSLVGEVRNEQFF. The chain employs TRBV7-6 and TRBJ2-1; D possibly corresponds to TRBD1 (5 bases). Between the trimmed V and J ends, which lost 1 base and 7 bases, there was a span of 14 bases. This CDR3 spans 15 amino acids. Germline CDR1 reads SGHVS; CDR2 reads FNYEAQ. Full variable domain (rest looked up from reference TRBV7-6 and TRBJ2-1): GAGVSQSPRYKVTKRGQDVALRCDPISGHVSLYWYRQALGQGPEFLTYFNYEAQQDKSGLPNDRFSAERPEGSISTLTIQRTEQRDSAMYRCASSLVGEVRNEQFFGPGTRLTVL.

The chain uses TRBV11-2 and TRBJ1-5; 7 bases line up with TRBD1. The germline V gene encodes CDR1 SGHAT and CDR2 FQNNGV. The V and J ends lost 3 bases and 6 bases, in that order; junction bases with no gene match: 5. There are 14 residues in the CDR3. The CDR3 is CASSFGQAGQPQHF. Written as DNA, the CDR3 is TGTGCCAGCAGCTTCGGACAGGCAGGTCAGCCCCAGCATTTT. Full variable domain (outside the CDR3, taken from reference TRBV11-2 and TRBJ1-5): EAGVAQSPRYKIIEKRQSVAFWCNPISGHATLYWYQQILGQGPKLLIQFQNNGVVDDSQLPKDRFSAERLKGVDSTLKIQPAKLEDSAVYLCASSFGQAGQPQHFGDGTRLSIL.